These T cell receptor beta chains were read from a single sample in a study of shared clonotypes between healthy human individuals. Profiling relied on immunoSEQ multiplex PCR, and the TCRdb table lists in-frame clones only, not all of them. This table holds about 2.3 million clones, over 85% found once. Sequenced: naive CD4+ T cells from PBMCs. Source of these receptors: a man aged 18-30 years in good health. Some clones in this sample may be carry-over from other donors' samples. The CDR3 runs from the conserved cysteine through the conserved F or W. A D gene is named only where the DNA matches it firmly. Size values are once, few and many counts, or a class for expanded clones, and some rows have none.

13	TRBV18	.	TRBJ1-2	.	TGTGCCAGCTCACCGGGTCCTGTAGGCGGCTACACCTTC	CASSPGPVGGYTF
13	TRBV5-8	.	TRBJ2-3	.	TGTGCCAGCAACGAATACAGGAGAGATACGCAGTATTTT	CASNEYRRDTQYF
17	TRBV11-2	.	TRBJ2-1	.	TGTGCCAGCAGCTTAGTCTCCGGGACACCCCCCTACAATGAGCAGTTCTTC	CASSLVSGTPPYNEQFF
13	TRBV5-1	.	TRBJ2-3	.	TGCGCCAGCAGCCAAACGCCTCGAGATACGCAGTATTTT	CASSQTPRDTQYF
14	TRBV9	.	TRBJ1-5	.	TGTGCCAGCAGCGTAGTGGGGGGGGATCAGCCCCAGCATTTT	CASSVVGGDQPQHF
14	TRBV19	.	TRBJ2-6	.	TGTGCCAGTGACACAGGAGCCGGGGCCAACGTCCTGACTTTC	CASDTGAGANVLTF
15	TRBV18	.	TRBJ2-7	.	TGTGCCAGCTCACCACTAGGGACGTCCTCCTACGAGCAGTACTTC	CASSPLGTSSYEQYF
12	TRBV28	TRBD1	TRBJ2-3	.	TGTGCCAGCAGTACCCTGGACAGGGGCCAGTATTTT	CASSTLDRGQYF
15	TRBV5-1	.	TRBJ1-2	.	TGCGCCAGCAGCTTGGATCAGCTAGAAATGTCGGGCTACACCTTC	CASSLDQLEMSGYTF
16	TRBV4-1	TRBD1	TRBJ2-5	.	TGCGCCAGCAGCCAAGGGGCAGGGGGTGTGTGGGAGACCCAGTACTTC	CASSQGAGGVWETQYF
13	TRBV5-4	.	TRBJ1-2	.	TGTGCCAGCAGTCTGCAGGGACGTTATGGCTACACCTTC	CASSLQGRYGYTF
16	TRBV15	TRBD1	TRBJ1-6	.	TGTGCCACCAGCAGACCGGGACAGGTCTATAATTCACCCCTCCACTTT	CATSRPGQVYNSPLHF
13	TRBV27	.	TRBJ1-1	few	TGTGCCAGCAGTATGACAGGGAACACTGAAGCTTTCTTT	CASSMTGNTEAFF
18	TRBV15	.	TRBJ2-4	once	TGTGCCACCAGCAGACCCTTAGCGGAGAACCTAGCCAAAAACATTCAGTACTTC	CATSRPLAENLAKNIQYF
16	TRBV5-8	.	TRBJ1-4	.	TGTGCCAGCAGCTTGACGGGTATGGGCACTAATGAAAAACTGTTTTTT	CASSLTGMGTNEKLFF
13	TRBV25-1	.	TRBJ2-5	.	TGTGCCAGCAGCCGGACGGAACAAGAGACCCAGTACTTC	CASSRTEQETQYF
11	TRBV20-1	.	TRBJ1-1	.	TGCAGTGCTAGGGGGCGAGATGAAGCTTTCTTT	CSARGRDEAFF
18	TRBV11-2	TRBD2	TRBJ2-1	.	TGTGCCAGCAGACAAGGGACTAGCGGGAACCCGTCCTACAATGAGCAGTTCTTC	CASRQGTSGNPSYNEQFF
12	TRBV6-5	.	TRBJ2-2	.	TGTGCCAGCAGTTTGGAGGCCGGGGAGCTGTTTTTT	CASSLEAGELFF
14	TRBV6-1	.	TRBJ1-2	once	TGTGCCAGCATTCGCCAGGTCGGGGTTTATGGCTACACCTTC	CASIRQVGVYGYTF
17	TRBV5-6	.	TRBJ2-7	.	TGTGCCAGCAGCCAACCTAGTCGGCAGCGAGCCTCCTACGAGCAGTACTTC	CASSQPSRQRASYEQYF
15	TRBV28	TRBD1	TRBJ1-5	.	TGTGCCAGCAGTTTCGGGACAGGGCTTAATCAGCCCCAGCATTTT	CASSFGTGLNQPQHF
15	TRBV2	.	TRBJ2-1	.	TGTGCCAGCAGTGAGGGGGGAGTAACCTACAATGAGCAGTTCTTC	CASSEGGVTYNEQFF
14	TRBV9	.	TRBJ1-1	.	TGTGCCAGCAGCGTAGATACAAGGAACACTGAAGCTTTCTTT	CASSVDTRNTEAFF
15	TRBV5-4	.	TRBJ2-4	.	TGTGCCAGCAGCTCCCTAGCCTTGGGCGAAAACATTCAGTACTTC	CASSSLALGENIQYF
14	TRBV5-6	TRBD1	TRBJ2-7	once	TGTGCCAGCAGCTTGAGAGGGGGCGCCCACGAGCAGTACTTC	CASSLRGGAHEQYF
17	TRBV9	TRBD2	TRBJ2-1	.	TGTGCCAGCAGCGTATCCCCAGCTGGGGGAGGGCCGCGTGAGCAGTTCTTC	CASSVSPAGGGPREQFF
15	TRBV21-1	.	TRBJ2-7	.	TGTGCCAGCAGCAAAGGGCCTAGCGAAAACTACGAGCAGTACTTC	CASSKGPSENYEQYF
15	TRBV18	TRBD1	TRBJ1-5	.	TGTGCCAGCTCACCAAGTCGACAGGGGAATCAGCCCCAGCATTTT	CASSPSRQGNQPQHF
16	TRBV5-1	TRBD1	TRBJ1-4	.	TGCGCCAGCAGCTTGGCCGGGACAGGCGGGGATGAAAAACTGTTTTTT	CASSLAGTGGDEKLFF
15	TRBV5-1	TRBD1	TRBJ1-1	once	TGCGCCAGCAGCTTGGAAGACAGGGAGGGCACTGAAGCTTTCTTT	CASSLEDREGTEAFF
12	TRBV5-1	.	TRBJ2-3	.	TGCGCCAGCAGCGCCCCCGGTCCCGAGGAGTATTTT	CASSAPGPEEYF
16	TRBV23-1	.	TRBJ2-2	.	TGCGCCAGCAGTCAAAGGGTAGACAGGAACACCGGGGAGCTGTTTTTT	CASSQRVDRNTGELFF
15	TRBV5-1	TRBD2	TRBJ2-1	.	TGCGCCAGCAGCTTGGCCGGGGGGTCCGCCAATGAGCAGTTCTTC	CASSLAGGSANEQFF
13	TRBV25-1	.	TRBJ1-1	.	TGTGCCAGCAGTGAATATGCAGGGAAAGAAGCTTTCTTT	CASSEYAGKEAFF
13	TRBV14	TRBD1	TRBJ1-2	.	TGTGCCAGCAGCCCCCGGACAGGGGACGGCTACACCTTC	CASSPRTGDGYTF
16	TRBV5-1	.	TRBJ1-1	.	TGCGCCAGCAGCTTGGCCGACGGACGTATGAACACTGAAGCTTTCTTT	CASSLADGRMNTEAFF